This T cell receptor (beta chain) was recorded in a study of T cell responses to AZD1222 COVID-19 vaccine. About the study: Pooled together were second doses at about 4 or about 12 weeks. General observations from the study: Among spike-specific TCRs, nearly half reportedly target unmutated variant regions.

The data were produced by immunoSEQ multiplex PCR, yet TCRdb's version contains in-frame clones alone and is incomplete. The repertoire holds roughly 100,000 clones, with 90% to 95% as singletons. V lost 4 bases and J lost 1; bases outside the gene matches: 5. CDR3 length: 16 amino acids. CDR1 MNHEY and CDR2 SVGAGI come from the germline V gene. As regards this clone: Antigen specificity is unknown.

The rearrangement uses TRBV6-5 and TRBJ2-7; 12 positions agree with TRBD2. This TCR came from an adult in good health. This sample comprised peripheral blood, obtained on day 0 of AZD1222 vaccination. CDR3 amino acids: CASSSPGTSGSYEQYF. CDR3 bases: TGTGCCAGCAGTTCCCCGGGGACTAGCGGGTCCTACGAGCAGTACTTC.